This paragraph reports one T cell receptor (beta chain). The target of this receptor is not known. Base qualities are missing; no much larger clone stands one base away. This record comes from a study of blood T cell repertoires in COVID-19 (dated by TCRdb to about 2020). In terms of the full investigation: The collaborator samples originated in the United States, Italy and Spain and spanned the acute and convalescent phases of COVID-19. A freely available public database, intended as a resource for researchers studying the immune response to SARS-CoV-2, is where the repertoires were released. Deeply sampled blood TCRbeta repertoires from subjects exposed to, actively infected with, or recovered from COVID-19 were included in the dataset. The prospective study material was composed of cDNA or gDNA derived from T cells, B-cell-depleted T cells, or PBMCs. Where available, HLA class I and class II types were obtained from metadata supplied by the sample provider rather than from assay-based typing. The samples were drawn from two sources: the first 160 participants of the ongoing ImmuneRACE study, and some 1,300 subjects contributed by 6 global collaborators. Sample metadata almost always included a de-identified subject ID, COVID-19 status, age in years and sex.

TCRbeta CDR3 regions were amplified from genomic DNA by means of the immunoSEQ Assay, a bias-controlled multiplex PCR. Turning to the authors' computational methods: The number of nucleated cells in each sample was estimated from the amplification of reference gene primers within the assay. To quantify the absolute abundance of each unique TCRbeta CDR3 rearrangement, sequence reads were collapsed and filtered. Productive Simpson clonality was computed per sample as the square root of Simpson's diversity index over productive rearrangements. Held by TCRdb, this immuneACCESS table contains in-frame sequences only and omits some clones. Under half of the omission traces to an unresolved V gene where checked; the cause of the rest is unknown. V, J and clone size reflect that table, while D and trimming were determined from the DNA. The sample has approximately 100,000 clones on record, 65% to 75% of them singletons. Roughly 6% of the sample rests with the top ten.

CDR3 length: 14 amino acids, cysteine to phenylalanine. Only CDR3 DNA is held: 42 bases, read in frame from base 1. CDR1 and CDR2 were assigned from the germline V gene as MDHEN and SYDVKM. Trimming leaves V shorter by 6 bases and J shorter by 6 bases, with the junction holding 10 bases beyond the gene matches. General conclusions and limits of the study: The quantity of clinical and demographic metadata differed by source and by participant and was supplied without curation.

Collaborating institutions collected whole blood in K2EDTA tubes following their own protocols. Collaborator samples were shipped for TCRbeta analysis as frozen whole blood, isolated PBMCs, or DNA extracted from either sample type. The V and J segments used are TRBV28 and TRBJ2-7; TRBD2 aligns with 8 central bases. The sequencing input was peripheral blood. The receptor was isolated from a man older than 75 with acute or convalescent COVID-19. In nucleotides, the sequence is TGTGCCAGCAGAGGGAGCGGGAGCGTAGGCGAGCAGTACTTC. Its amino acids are CASRGSGSVGEQYF.